The 8 T cell receptor beta chains below were found in one sample sequenced in a study of TIL therapy for anti-PD-1-resistant metastatic lung cancer (dated by TCRdb to about 2021). The time point label, as the study defines it: pre-treatment sample, taken before nivolumab and TIL therapy. The baseline tumor samples were excised metastases, mostly pleural nodules or supraclavicular lymph nodes, taken from the same resection that was used to grow TIL. Using bias-controlled multiplex PCR with the immunoSEQ v3 hsTCRB kit, the TCR beta CDR3 regions were amplified from genomic DNA. Held by TCRdb, this immuneACCESS table contains in-frame sequences only and omits some clones. Under half of the omission traces to an unresolved V gene where checked; the cause of the rest is unknown. The sample table records 6,000 to 7,500 clones; around three fifths of these occur just once. The ten largest clones represent roughly a sixth of the sample.

The input for sequencing was tumor tissue, taken at baseline. The receptor set was obtained from a person between 25 and 79 years old with non-small cell lung cancer.

The J gene is TRBJ2-7, the V gene TRBV13; D uncertain. CDR1 is PRHDT, CDR2 FYEKMQ, per germline (reference sequence). This CDR3 spans 15 amino acids. The V and J ends lost 5 bases and 7 bases respectively, with 21 bases between them. Here the CDR3 DNA reads TGTGCCAGCAGCCAACATGAAGACGTGAAACCAGAGCAGTACTTC. Amino acids: CASSQHEDVKPEQYF.

This clone qualifies as medium-sized. The CDR3 region is CATSDMNSGYTGELFF. The DNA of the CDR3 is TGTGCCACCAGTGATATGAACAGCGGCTACACCGGGGAGCTGTTTTTT. The chain joins TRBV24-1 to TRBJ2-2; maybe TRBD2 (5 bases). Germline CDR1 and CDR2: KGHDR and SFDVKD. The CDR3 runs 16 residues. Trimming left V 3 bases short and J 3 bases short, with 13 bases between.

Written as DNA, the CDR3 is TGCGCCAGCAGCTTATCTCCCGGAGGCAATCAGCCCCAGCATTTT. As protein: CASSLSPGGNQPQHF. V usage is TRBV5-1 and J usage is TRBJ1-5, with D unresolved. This CDR3 comprises 15 residues. The V gene's germline CDR1 is SGHRS and CDR2 YFSETQ. The ends were cut back, 2 bases at V and 2 bases at J, with 11 bases in the middle.

The J gene is TRBJ2-2, the V gene TRBV6-5, with 7 nucleotides matching TRBD2. The germline CDR1 and CDR2 sequences are MNHEY and SVGAGI. J lost 7 bases, V lost 7 bases, and 12 bases had no gene match. This CDR3 contains 15 residues. Written as DNA, the CDR3 is TGTGCCAGCACAACTTCTCCGTCGGGGGGCGGGGAGCTGTTTTTT. Translated, it gives CASTTSPSGGGELFF.

This sequence joins TRBV27 and TRBJ2-5; D possibly corresponds to TRBD1 (6 bases). The germline V gene has CDR1 MNHEY and CDR2 SMNVEV (reference sequence). The CDR3 contains 14 residues. V was pared by 2 bases and J by 9 bases, with 16 bases between. The CDR3 sequence: CASSLPGTPEAQYF. In DNA, the CDR3 is TGTGCCAGCAGTTTACCGGGGACACCTGAGGCCCAGTACTTC.

The J gene is TRBJ2-7, the V gene TRBV5-6; D not resolved. CDR3 length: 12 amino acids. The V and J ends lost 0 bases and 3 bases respectively, with 4 bases between them. The V gene's germline CDR1 is SGHDT and CDR2 YYEEEE. CDR3 protein: CASSLGHYEQYF. The CDR3 coding sequence is TGTGCCAGCAGCTTGGGCCACTACGAGCAGTACTTC.

This clone came up a few times. V usage is TRBV18 and J usage is TRBJ1-5; D gene ambiguous. The V gene lost 2 bases and the J gene lost 3 bases, with 5 bases spanning the gap. This CDR3 has 13 amino acids. CDR1 is KGHSH, CDR2 LQKENI, per germline. The CDR3 nucleotides are TGTGCCAGCTCACCAACGAACAATCAGCCCCAGCATTTT. This translates into CASSPTNNQPQHF.

The chain is built from TRBV19 and TRBJ1-4, with unresolved D. This CDR3 is 15 amino acids long. Trimming pared 0 bases from V and 3 bases from J, leaving 8 bases between. From germline, CDR1 is LNHDA and CDR2 SQIVND (reference sequence). The CDR3 region has the DNA TGTGCCAGTAGTATAGAGGAGGATCCTAATGAAAAACTGTTTTTT. Translation gives CASSIEEDPNEKLFF.